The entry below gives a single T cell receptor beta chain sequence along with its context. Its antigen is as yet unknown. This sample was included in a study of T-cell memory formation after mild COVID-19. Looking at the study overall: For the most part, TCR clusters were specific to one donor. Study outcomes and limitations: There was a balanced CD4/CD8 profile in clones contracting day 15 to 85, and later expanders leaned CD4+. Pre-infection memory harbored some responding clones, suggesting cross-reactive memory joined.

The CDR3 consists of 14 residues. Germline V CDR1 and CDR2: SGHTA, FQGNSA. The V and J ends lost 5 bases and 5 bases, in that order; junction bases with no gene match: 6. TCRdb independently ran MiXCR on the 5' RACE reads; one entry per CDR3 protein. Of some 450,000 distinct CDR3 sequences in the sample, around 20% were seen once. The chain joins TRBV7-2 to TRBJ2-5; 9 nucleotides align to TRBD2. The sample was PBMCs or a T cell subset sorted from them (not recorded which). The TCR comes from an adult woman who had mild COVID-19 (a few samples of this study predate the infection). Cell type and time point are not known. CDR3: CASSLGTSPETQYF. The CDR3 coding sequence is TGTGCCAGCAGCCTAGGGACTAGCCCCGAGACCCAGTACTTC.